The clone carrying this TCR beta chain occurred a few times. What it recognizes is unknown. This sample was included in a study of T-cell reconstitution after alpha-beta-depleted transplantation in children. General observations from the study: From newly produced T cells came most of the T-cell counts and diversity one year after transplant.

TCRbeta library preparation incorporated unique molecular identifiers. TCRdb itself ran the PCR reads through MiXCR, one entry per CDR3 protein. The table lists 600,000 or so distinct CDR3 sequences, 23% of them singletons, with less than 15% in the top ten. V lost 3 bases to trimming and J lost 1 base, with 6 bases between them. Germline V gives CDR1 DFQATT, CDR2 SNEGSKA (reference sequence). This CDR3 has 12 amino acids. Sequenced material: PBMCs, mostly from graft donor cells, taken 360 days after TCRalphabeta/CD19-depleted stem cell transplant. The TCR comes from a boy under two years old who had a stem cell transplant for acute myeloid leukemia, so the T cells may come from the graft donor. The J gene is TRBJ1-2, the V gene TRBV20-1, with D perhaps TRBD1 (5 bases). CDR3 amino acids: CSARTDNYGYTF. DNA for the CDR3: TGCAGTGCTAGGACAGATAACTATGGCTACACCTTC.